This TCR beta chain was observed in a study of cytomegalovirus exposure and HLA in healthy donors. The V gene's germline CDR1 is MGHRA and CDR2 YSYEKL. V gave up 3 bases and J gave up 1 base; unmatched junction bases: 8. The CDR3 loop spans 16 amino acids. For this clone: Its antigen is undetermined.

Study observations and caveats: Some segments of the V type, notably TRBV6-2 and TRBV6-3, were excluded as indistinguishable. Later analysis found that TCR beta chains associated with HLA were more clonally expanded than other, equally common chains.

PCR used 60 Vbeta primers and 13 Jbeta primers. TCRdb's table, derived via immunoSEQ multiplex PCR, lists solely in-frame clones and lacks some. The table includes 180,000 or so clones, 80% to 90% detected once. Input material: PBMCs. The receptor comes from a man aged 18 to 29 in good health and CMV-seropositive. This chain connects TRBV4-1 to TRBJ2-5, with 7 bases matching TRBD2. The CDR3 spells CASSQTSSGPQETQYF. Here the CDR3 DNA reads TGCGCCAGCAGCCAGACTAGCTCCGGACCCCAAGAGACCCAGTACTTC.